The clone carrying this T cell receptor beta chain has a handful of counts. Its antigen is as yet unknown. TCRdb recomputed calls from the 5' RACE reads with MiXCR, one row per CDR3 protein. Here the sample spans some 39,000 distinct CDR3 sequences, roughly 7% being singletons. These data are taken from a study of early T cells in non-severe SARS-CoV-2 infection. The study's findings and limits: CD4 and private specificities were missed by VDJdb matching, which favored anti-spike CD8 responses.

V shed 5 bases and J shed 8 bases, with 10 bases lying between them. The CDR3 has 12 amino acids. Germline V gene sequence: CDR1 SEHNR, CDR2 FQNEAQ (reference sequence). This sequence joins TRBV7-9 and TRBJ2-1; D remains unclear. This receptor was identified in an adult who was a healthcare worker with PCR-confirmed SARS-CoV-2 infection or an uninfected control (not recorded which). Sequencing was performed on whole blood. The CDR3 here is CASSLTWDEQFF. The CDR3, as DNA: TGTGCCAGCAGCCTAACCTGGGATGAGCAGTTCTTC.